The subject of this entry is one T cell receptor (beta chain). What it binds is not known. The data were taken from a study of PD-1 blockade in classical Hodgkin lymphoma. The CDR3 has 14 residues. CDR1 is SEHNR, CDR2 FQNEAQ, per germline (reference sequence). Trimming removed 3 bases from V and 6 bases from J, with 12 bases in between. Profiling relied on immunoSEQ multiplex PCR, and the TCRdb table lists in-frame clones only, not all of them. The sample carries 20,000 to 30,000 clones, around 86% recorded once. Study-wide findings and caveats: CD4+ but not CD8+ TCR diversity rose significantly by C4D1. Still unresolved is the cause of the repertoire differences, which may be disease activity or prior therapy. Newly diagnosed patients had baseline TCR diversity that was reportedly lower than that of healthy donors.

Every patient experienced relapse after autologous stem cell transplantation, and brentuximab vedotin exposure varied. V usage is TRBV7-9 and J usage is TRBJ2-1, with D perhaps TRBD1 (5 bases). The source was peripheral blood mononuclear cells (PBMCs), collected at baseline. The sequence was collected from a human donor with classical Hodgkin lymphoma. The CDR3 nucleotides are TGTGCCAGCAGCTTCTACAGGTGGGGCAATGAGCAGTTCTTC. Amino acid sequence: CASSFYRWGNEQFF.